This is a list of T cell receptor beta chains from one sample in a study of T cell responses to AZD1222 COVID-19 vaccine. Only in-frame clones appear in the TCRdb table, and some are missing; sequencing was by immunoSEQ multiplex PCR. The sample lists approximately 150,000 clones; approximately 90% were seen once. The sequenced sample was peripheral blood, obtained 28 days after the second AZD1222 dose. Source of these receptors: an adult who received the AZD1222 COVID-19 vaccine. Both conserved end residues are part of each CDR3. The D gene is left open where the match is weak. Size values are once, few and many counts, or a class for expanded clones, and some rows have none.

D: -; V: TRBV7-2; J: TRBJ1-5; size: -; DNA: TGTGCCAGCAGCTTAGCGGCGGGCAGCAATCAGCCCCAGCATTTT; CDR3: CASSLAAGSNQPQHF
D: -; V: TRBV6-5; J: TRBJ2-1; size: -; DNA: TGTGCCAGCAGCTACCGGGCGAACCCCTACAATGAGCAGTTCTTC; CDR3: CASSYRANPYNEQFF
D: -; V: TRBV27; J: TRBJ1-6; size: -; DNA: TGTGCCAGCAGACAGGGTCGCCCTTCACCCCTCCACTTT; CDR3: CASRQGRPSPLHF
D: TRBD1; V: TRBV5-1; J: TRBJ1-2; size: -; DNA: TGCGCCACGACGGGACAGGGCTATGGCTACACCTTC; CDR3: CATTGQGYGYTF
D: -; V: TRBV13; J: TRBJ1-1; size: -; DNA: TGTGCCAGCAGCTACCGACAGTCGAACACTGAAGCTTTCTTT; CDR3: CASSYRQSNTEAFF
D: -; V: TRBV9; J: TRBJ1-2; size: -; DNA: TGTGCCAGCAGCGTAGCTCAGGGGCCCTATGGCTACACCTTC; CDR3: CASSVAQGPYGYTF
D: TRBD1; V: TRBV3-1/TRBV3-2; J: TRBJ1-6; size: -; DNA: TGTGCCAGCAGCCAAGACGGGACAGGGGTAGTGGCCCTCCACTTT; CDR3: CASSQDGTGVVALHF
D: TRBD1; V: TRBV10-3; J: TRBJ1-1; size: -; DNA: TGTGCCATCAAGGAAGGACAGGGCTTCACTGAAGCTTTCTTT; CDR3: CAIKEGQGFTEAFF
D: -; V: TRBV29-1; J: TRBJ1-2; size: -; DNA: TGCAGCGTCGCCCGACAGGATGGCTACACCTTC; CDR3: CSVARQDGYTF
D: -; V: TRBV15; J: TRBJ1-1; size: -; DNA: TGTGCCACCAGCGGACAGCGGAACACTGAAGCTTTCTTT; CDR3: CATSGQRNTEAFF
D: -; V: TRBV3-1/TRBV3-2; J: TRBJ1-6; size: -; DNA: TGTGCCAGCAGCCAAGAATCGGGTGGAGGCCCCCTCCACTTT; CDR3: CASSQESGGGPLHF
D: TRBD2; V: TRBV7-6; J: TRBJ2-5; size: -; DNA: TGTGCCAGCAGCTTACTCACTAGCGGGGCCCAAGAGACCCAGTACTTC; CDR3: CASSLLTSGAQETQYF
D: -; V: TRBV19; J: TRBJ2-2; size: -; DNA: TGTGCCAGTAGTATACAGCTCGGGGAGCTGTTTTTT; CDR3: CASSIQLGELFF
D: -; V: TRBV10-3; J: TRBJ1-1; size: -; DNA: TGTGCCATCACTGGATCACTGAACACTGAAGCTTTCTTT; CDR3: CAITGSLNTEAFF
D: TRBD1; V: TRBV5-6; J: TRBJ1-2; size: -; DNA: TGTGCCAGCAGCCCTGGGACAGCTGGCTACACCTTC; CDR3: CASSPGTAGYTF
D: -; V: TRBV5-6; J: TRBJ1-5; size: -; DNA: TGTGCCAGCAGCTTGATGGGGGGCAATCAGCCCCAGCATTTT; CDR3: CASSLMGGNQPQHF
D: -; V: TRBV5-1; J: TRBJ2-3; size: -; DNA: TGCGCCAGCAGCGATACCTTGGGGCGGGGGACATCTGGCACAGATACGCAGTATTTT; CDR3: CASSDTLGRGTSGTDTQYF
D: TRBD1; V: TRBV6-1; J: TRBJ1-5; size: -; DNA: TGTGCCAGCAGTGAACGGGGACAGGGGCATCAGCCCCAGCATTTT; CDR3: CASSERGQGHQPQHF
D: -; V: TRBV27; J: TRBJ1-2; size: once; DNA: TGTGCCAGCAGCGTCGGTGGAGGGAACTTCGTCGGCTACACCTTC; CDR3: CASSVGGGNFVGYTF
D: TRBD1; V: TRBV10-3; J: TRBJ2-3; size: -; DNA: TGTGCCATCAGAGAAAGACGGACAGGGGGAGCAGATACGCAGTATTTT; CDR3: CAIRERRTGGADTQYF
D: -; V: TRBV11-3; J: TRBJ1-1; size: -; DNA: TGTGCCAGCAGCTTATCCCCGAACACTGAAGCTTTCTTT; CDR3: CASSLSPNTEAFF
D: -; V: TRBV20-1; J: TRBJ2-3; size: -; DNA: TGCAGTGCTTCTAGGGTTCATACGCAGTATTTT; CDR3: CSASRVHTQYF
D: TRBD1; V: TRBV29-1; J: TRBJ1-1; size: -; DNA: TGCAGCGTTTTTGGGACAGTGAACACTGAAGCTTTCTTT; CDR3: CSVFGTVNTEAFF
D: TRBD1; V: TRBV5-5; J: TRBJ2-7; size: -; DNA: TGTGCCAGCAGCCTAGGGACAGGGTATGAGCAGTACTTC; CDR3: CASSLGTGYEQYF